The 19 T cell receptor beta chains presented below share a single source sample, sequenced in a study of blood T cell repertoires in COVID-19. Profiling relied on immunoSEQ multiplex PCR, and the TCRdb table lists in-frame clones only, not all of them. The table lists some 130,000 clones, 70% to 80% of them singletons. The sample consisted of peripheral blood. These receptors were obtained from a man between 60 and 75 years old who had recovered from COVID-19.

V and J are TRBV7-9 and TRBJ2-7, with TRBD2 matching over 8 bases. Germline V gene lookup returns CDR1 SEHNR and CDR2 FQNEAQ (reference sequence). J lost 3 bases, V lost 5 bases, and 3 bases had no gene match. This CDR3 has 13 amino acids. The CDR3 DNA reads as TGTGCCAGCAGCCTAAGCGGGGGCTACGAGCAGTACTTC. Its protein product is CASSLSGGYEQYF.

The rearrangement uses TRBV5-1 and TRBJ1-2; perhaps TRBD1 as D (6 bases). Germline V gives CDR1 SGHRS, CDR2 YFSETQ. V was trimmed by 4 bases and J by 5 bases, leaving 15 bases between them. CDR3 length: 14 amino acids. CDR3 nucleotides: TGCGCCAGCAGCGCGACAGGCTCTCGGTATGGCTACACCTTC. As protein: CASSATGSRYGYTF.

There are a few counts of this clone. The chain uses TRBV6-2 or TRBV6-3 and TRBJ2-5; TRBD1 matches at 10 bases. The CDR3 is 16 amino acids. V shed 5 bases and J 5 bases; nucleotides not matched to a gene: 11. Germline loops: CDR1 MNHEY, CDR2 SVGEGT. The CDR3 loop is CASSPRDRGRWETQYF. Here the CDR3 DNA reads TGTGCCAGCAGTCCCCGGGACAGGGGACGGTGGGAGACCCAGTACTTC.

The CDR3 sequence is CASSALIRTSYEQYF. Written as DNA, the CDR3 is TGTGCCAGCAGCGCCCTTATCAGGACTAGCTACGAGCAGTACTTC. The chain has TRBV9 and TRBJ2-7; 7 nucleotides match TRBD2. This CDR3 contains 15 residues. V lost 3 bases to trimming and J lost 3 bases; unmatched junction nucleotides: 9. Germline V lookup: CDR1 SGDLS, CDR2 YYNGEE.

DNA for the CDR3: TGTGCCAGAAGCCCCCGAATGGACAGGGGTACCTACGAGCAGTACTTC. This codes for CARSPRMDRGTYEQYF. This chain joins TRBV5-3 and TRBJ2-7; 9 bases match TRBD1. TRBV5-3 is given ORF status, its function remaining uncertain. With 4 bases clipped from V and 2 bases from J, the junction kept 10 bases outside the gene matches. The CDR3 runs 16 residues.

The chain recombines TRBV5-6 with TRBJ2-1, with TRBD1 matching 7 bases. The CDR3 covers 15 residues. The germline V gene encodes CDR1 SGHDT and CDR2 YYEEEE. V dropped 0 bases and J dropped 5; count of bases not matched to a gene: 5. The CDR3, as DNA: TGTGCCAGCAGCTTGGTTCCAGGGGGTAACAATGAGCAGTTCTTC. This gives the protein CASSLVPGGNNEQFF.

The gene calls are TRBV7-8 and TRBJ1-1; no clear D. V dropped 5 bases and J dropped 10 bases, with 14 bases sitting between them. In germline, CDR1 is SGHVS, CDR2 FQNEAQ. The CDR3 covers 12 residues. The CDR3 sequence is CASSPVPGRAFF. The CDR3 nucleotides are TGTGCCAGCAGCCCGGTCCCAGGAAGAGCTTTCTTT. Based on the CDR3 plus reference TRBV7-8 and TRBJ1-1, the full variable domain is GAGVSQSPRYKVAKRGQDVALRCDPISGHVSLFWYQQALGQGPEFLTYFQNEAQLDKSGLPSDRFFAERPEGSVSTLKIQRTQQEDSAVYLCASSPVPGRAFFGQGTRLTVV.

This chain joins TRBV24-1 and TRBJ2-7; 12 bases match TRBD2. The germline CDR1 and CDR2 sequences are KGHDR and SFDVKD. J lost 10 bases, V lost 4 bases, and 7 bases had no gene match. The CDR3 loop spans 14 amino acids. Written as DNA, the CDR3 is TGTGCCACCAGTGACCCCGGGACTAGCGGGCATCAGTACTTC. As protein: CATSDPGTSGHQYF.

The chain uses TRBV11-3 and TRBJ2-1; 12 positions match TRBD2. Trimming at V came to 1 base and at J to 7 bases, leaving 2 bases not matched to a gene. This CDR3 spans 15 amino acids. Germline lookup yields CDR1 SGHNT and CDR2 YENEEA. In DNA, the CDR3 is TGTGCCAGCAGCTTAGGGACTAGCGGGACTAATGAGCAGTTCTTC. Translated: CASSLGTSGTNEQFF.

A few counts support this clone. V usage is TRBV12-3 or TRBV12-4 and J usage is TRBJ2-1; 9 nucleotides agree with TRBD2. The CDR3 totals 12 residues. J gave up 14 bases and V 5 bases, and 7 bases lay outside the gene matches. The CDR3 DNA is TGTGCCAGCAGTCCGGCCGGGACTAGCAAGTTCTTC. Translation gives CASSPAGTSKFF.

The chain carries TRBV4-2 and TRBJ2-2, with a possible D match to TRBD1 (6 bases). The CDR3 consists of 15 residues. The V end lost 4 bases, the J end lost 4 bases, and 13 bases lay between the germline ends. Germline V gene data show CDR1 as LGHNA and CDR2 as YNFKEQ. CDR3 loop: CASSPTGFATGELFF. The DNA of the CDR3 is TGTGCCAGCAGCCCCACAGGGTTTGCCACCGGGGAGCTGTTTTTT.

This clone was seen just once. The V and J genes are TRBV2 and TRBJ1-4; D remains unclear. CDR1 and CDR2 from the germline V gene are SNHLY and FYNNEI. V lost 7 bases to trimming and J lost 3 bases, with 6 bases between them. The CDR3 sequence is 12 residues long. The CDR3 sequence is CASTTSNEKLFF. The CDR3, as DNA: TGTGCCAGCACGACTTCTAATGAAAAACTGTTTTTT.

The genes are TRBV6-5 and TRBJ2-2; D perhaps matches TRBD2 (5 bases). Germline V gives CDR1 MNHEY, CDR2 SVGAGI. The V end lost 8 bases, the J end lost 4 bases, and 14 bases lay between the germline ends. The CDR3 is 14 amino acids. CDR3 sequence reads: CASSERLGTGELFF. The CDR3 nucleotides are TGTGCCAGCTCTGAGCGGTTGGGCACCGGGGAGCTGTTTTTT.

This clone has a single count. The CDR3 region has the DNA TGTGCCAGCAGCAGGCCCGGGACAGGGCATGAAAAACTGTTTTTT. Residues: CASSRPGTGHEKLFF. The rearrangement links TRBV6-5 to TRBJ1-4; 9 bases agree with TRBD1. Germline lookup yields CDR1 MNHEY and CDR2 SVGAGI. V trimming: 6 bases; J trimming: 6 bases; junction bases outside the gene matches: 8. The CDR3 length is 15 residues.

The chain combines TRBV27 with TRBJ2-2; D gene uncertain. This CDR3 spans 13 amino acids. The germline V gene encodes CDR1 MNHEY and CDR2 SMNVEV (reference sequence). V was pared by 3 bases and J by 4 bases, with 6 bases between. The CDR3 DNA reads TGTGCCAGCAGTTTTCCGGGCACCGGGGAGCTGTTTTTT. Translating gives CASSFPGTGELFF.

This CDR3 is CASSERGLNTEAFF. In nucleotides, the CDR3 is TGTGCCAGCAGTGAACGAGGGCTCAACACTGAAGCTTTCTTT. V is TRBV6-1 and J is TRBJ1-1; no reliable D call. Trimming took off 2 bases at V and 2 bases at J, with 9 bases between the two ends. The CDR3 loop spans 14 amino acids. The V gene's germline CDR1 is MNHNS and CDR2 SASEGT.

This chain links TRBV7-2 with TRBJ2-2; TRBD1 might be the D (5 bases). The CDR3 consists of 14 residues. V lost 4 bases and J lost 1, with 7 bases in between. Germline assignment: CDR1 SGHTA and CDR2 FQGNSA. The CDR3 is CASSSRVNTGELFF. DNA for the CDR3: TGTGCCAGCAGCTCCAGGGTGAACACCGGGGAGCTGTTTTTT.

The gene calls are TRBV4-3 and TRBJ1-2; 8 bases align to TRBD1. The trim removed 4 bases at V and 6 bases at J, leaving 4 bases unmatched. CDR3 length: 13 residues. Germline values: CDR1 LGHNA, CDR2 YSLEER. The CDR3 is CASSPDRGDGYTF. CDR3 in DNA: TGCGCCAGCAGCCCCGACAGGGGCGATGGCTACACCTTC.

This clone has a handful of counts. The gene calls are TRBV27 and TRBJ2-2; D might be TRBD1 (6 bases). Trimming took 5 bases from V and 1 from J, leaving 8 bases between them. Germline values: CDR1 MNHEY, CDR2 SMNVEV (reference sequence). The length of the CDR3 is 14 residues. The CDR3 region has the DNA TGTGCCAGCAGTGACAGGCGGAACACCGGGGAGCTGTTTTTT. Protein: CASSDRRNTGELFF.